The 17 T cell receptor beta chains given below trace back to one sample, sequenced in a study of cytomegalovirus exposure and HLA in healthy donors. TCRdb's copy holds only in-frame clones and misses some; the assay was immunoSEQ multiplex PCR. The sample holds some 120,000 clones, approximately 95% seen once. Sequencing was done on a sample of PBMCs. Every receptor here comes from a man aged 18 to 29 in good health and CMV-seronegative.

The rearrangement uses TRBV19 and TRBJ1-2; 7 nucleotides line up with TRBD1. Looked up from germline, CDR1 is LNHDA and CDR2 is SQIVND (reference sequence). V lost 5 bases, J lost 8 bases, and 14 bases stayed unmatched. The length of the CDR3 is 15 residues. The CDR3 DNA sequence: TGTGCCAGTAGTCCCAGACAGGGCTCTGTGGGAGGCTACACCTTC. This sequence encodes CASSPRQGSVGGYTF.

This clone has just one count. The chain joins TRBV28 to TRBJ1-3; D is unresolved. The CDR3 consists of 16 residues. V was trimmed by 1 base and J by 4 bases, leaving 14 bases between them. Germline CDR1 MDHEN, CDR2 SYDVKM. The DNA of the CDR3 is TGTGCCAGCAGTTTATTCGGGTCCACCGGCGGAAACACCATATATTTT. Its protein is CASSLFGSTGGNTIYF.

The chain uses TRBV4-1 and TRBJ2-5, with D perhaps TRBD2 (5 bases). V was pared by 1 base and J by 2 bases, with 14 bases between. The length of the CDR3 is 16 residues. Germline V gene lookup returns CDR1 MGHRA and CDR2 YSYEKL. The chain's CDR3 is CASSQGPSSSQETQYF. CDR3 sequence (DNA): TGCGCCAGCAGCCAAGGACCTAGCTCGTCACAAGAGACCCAGTACTTC.

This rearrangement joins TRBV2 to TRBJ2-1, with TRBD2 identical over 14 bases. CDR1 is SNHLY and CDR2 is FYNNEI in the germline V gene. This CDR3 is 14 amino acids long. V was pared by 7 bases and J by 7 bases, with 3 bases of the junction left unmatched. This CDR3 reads CASMGTSGRNEQFF. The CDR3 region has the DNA TGTGCCAGCATGGGGACTAGCGGGAGAAATGAGCAGTTCTTC.

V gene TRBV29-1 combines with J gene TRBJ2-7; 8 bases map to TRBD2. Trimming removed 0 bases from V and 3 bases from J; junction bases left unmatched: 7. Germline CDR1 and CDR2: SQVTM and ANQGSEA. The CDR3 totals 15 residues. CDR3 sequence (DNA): TGCAGCGTTGAAGATCTGGGGCTAGCGGGCTACGAGCAGTACTTC. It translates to CSVEDLGLAGYEQYF.

The CDR3 loop is CAWSGEGTDTQYF. Written as DNA, the CDR3 is TGTGCCTGGAGTGGGGAGGGTACAGATACGCAGTATTTT. The chain recombines TRBV30 with TRBJ2-3; 7 bases are a match to TRBD2. With 1 base clipped from V and 3 bases from J, the junction kept 1 base outside the gene matches. The germline gives CDR1 GTSNPN, CDR2 SVGIG (reference sequence). The CDR3 is 13 amino acids.

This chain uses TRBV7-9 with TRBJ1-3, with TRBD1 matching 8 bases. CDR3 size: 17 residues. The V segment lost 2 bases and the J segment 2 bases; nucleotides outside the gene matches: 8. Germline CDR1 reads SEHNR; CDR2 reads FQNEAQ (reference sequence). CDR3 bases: TGTGCCAGCAGCTTATCTAATTTGGGACAGGCTGGAAACACCATATATTTT. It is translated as CASSLSNLGQAGNTIYF.

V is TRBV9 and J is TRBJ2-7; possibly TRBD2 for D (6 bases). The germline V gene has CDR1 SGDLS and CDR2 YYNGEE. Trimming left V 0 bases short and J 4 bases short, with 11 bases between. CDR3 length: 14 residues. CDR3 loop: CASSVGGGKYEQYF. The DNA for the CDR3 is TGTGCCAGCAGCGTAGGCGGCGGGAAGTACGAGCAGTACTTC.

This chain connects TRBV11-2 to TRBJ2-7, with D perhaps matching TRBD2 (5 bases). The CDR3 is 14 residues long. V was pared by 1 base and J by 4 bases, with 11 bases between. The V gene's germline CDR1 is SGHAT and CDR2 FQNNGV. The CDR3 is CASSLGLDWYEQYF. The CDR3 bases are TGTGCCAGCAGCTTAGGGCTGGACTGGTACGAGCAGTACTTC.

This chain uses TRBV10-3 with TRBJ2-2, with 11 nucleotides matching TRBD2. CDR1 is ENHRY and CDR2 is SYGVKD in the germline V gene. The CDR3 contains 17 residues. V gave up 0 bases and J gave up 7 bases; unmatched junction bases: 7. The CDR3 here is CAISESPLAGADGELFF. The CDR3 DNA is TGTGCCATCAGTGAGTCCCCACTAGCGGGAGCGGACGGGGAGCTGTTTTTT.

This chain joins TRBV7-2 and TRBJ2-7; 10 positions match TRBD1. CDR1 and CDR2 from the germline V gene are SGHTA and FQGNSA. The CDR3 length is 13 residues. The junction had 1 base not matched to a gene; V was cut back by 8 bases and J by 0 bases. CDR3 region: CASRQGASYEQYF. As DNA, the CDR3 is TGTGCCAGCCGACAGGGGGCCTCCTACGAGCAGTACTTC.

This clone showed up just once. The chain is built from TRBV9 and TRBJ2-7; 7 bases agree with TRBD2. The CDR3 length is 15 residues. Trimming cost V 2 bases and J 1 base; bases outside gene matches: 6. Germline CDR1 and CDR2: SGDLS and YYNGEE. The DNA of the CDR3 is TGTGCCAGCAGCGTGACCGGGACTATTTCCTACGAGCAGTACTTC. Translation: CASSVTGTISYEQYF.

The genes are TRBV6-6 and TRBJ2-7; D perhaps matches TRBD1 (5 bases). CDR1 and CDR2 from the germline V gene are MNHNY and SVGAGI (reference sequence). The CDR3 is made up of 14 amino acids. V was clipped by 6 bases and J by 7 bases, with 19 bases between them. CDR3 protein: CASSLNRLRLEQYF. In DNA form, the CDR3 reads TGTGCCAGCAGCCTCAACAGGTTGCGCCTTGAGCAGTACTTC.

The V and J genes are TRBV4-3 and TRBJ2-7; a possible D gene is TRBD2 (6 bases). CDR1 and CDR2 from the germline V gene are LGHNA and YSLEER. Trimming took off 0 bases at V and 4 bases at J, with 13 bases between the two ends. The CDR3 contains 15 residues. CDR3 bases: TGCGCCAGCAGCCAAGATCTAGATGGGAGGTACGAGCAGTACTTC. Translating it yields CASSQDLDGRYEQYF.

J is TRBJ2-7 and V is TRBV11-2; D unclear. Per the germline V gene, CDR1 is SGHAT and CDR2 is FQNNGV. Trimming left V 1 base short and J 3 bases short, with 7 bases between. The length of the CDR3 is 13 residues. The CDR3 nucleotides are TGTGCCAGCAGCTTAGGTAACATCTACGAGCAGTACTTC. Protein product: CASSLGNIYEQYF. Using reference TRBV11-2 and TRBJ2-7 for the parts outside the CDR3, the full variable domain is EAGVAQSPRYKIIEKRQSVAFWCNPISGHATLYWYQQILGQGPKLLIQFQNNGVVDDSQLPKDRFSAERLKGVDSTLKIQPAKLEDSAVYLCASSLGNIYEQYFGPGTRLTVT.

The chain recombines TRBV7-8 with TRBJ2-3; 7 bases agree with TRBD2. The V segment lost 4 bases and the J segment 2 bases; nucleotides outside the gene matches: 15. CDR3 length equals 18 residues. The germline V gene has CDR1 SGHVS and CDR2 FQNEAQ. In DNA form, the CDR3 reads TGTGCCAGCAGCTCACGCATATCCGGGGGGAGCCTCACAGATACGCAGTATTTT. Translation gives CASSSRISGGSLTDTQYF. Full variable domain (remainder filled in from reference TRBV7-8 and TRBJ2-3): GAGVSQSPRYKVAKRGQDVALRCDPISGHVSLFWYQQALGQGPEFLTYFQNEAQLDKSGLPSDRFFAERPEGSVSTLKIQRTQQEDSAVYLCASSSRISGGSLTDTQYFGPGTRLTVL.

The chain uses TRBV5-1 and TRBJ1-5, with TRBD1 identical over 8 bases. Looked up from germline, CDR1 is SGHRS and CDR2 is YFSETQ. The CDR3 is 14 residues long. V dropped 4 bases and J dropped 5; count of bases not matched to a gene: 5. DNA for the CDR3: TGCGCCAGCAGCACGGGACAGGCTGATCAGCCCCAGCATTTT. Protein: CASSTGQADQPQHF.